The sequence of this T cell receptor (beta chain) was determined in a study of T cell repertoires in cytomegalovirus infection. With regard to this clonotype: Its specificity is unknown.

TCRdb used MiXCR to reprocess the reads, holding one entry per CDR3 protein. The data show about 700,000 distinct CDR3 sequences, with around 32% seen just once and about 20% held by the top ten. The TCR sequence derives from a human donor in good health (CMV status not recorded). Some clones in this sample may be carry-over from other donors' samples. Sequencing used cultured PBMCs, obtained from culture after CMV antigen stimulation.

For the CDR3, the DNA is TGTGCCAGCAGCAACGCACGGACAGGGGGCTTTGATACGCAGTATTTT. Translated: CASSNARTGGFDTQYF. The chain employs TRBV5-6 and TRBJ2-3; 11 bases align to TRBD1. Losses at the gene ends were 4 bases for V and 6 bases for J; bases not matched to a gene: 10. CDR1 SGHDT and CDR2 YYEEEE come from the germline V gene. The CDR3 extends over 16 amino acids.